The TCR beta chain under discussion was sequenced for a study of Graves' ophthalmopathy and Graves' hyperthyroidism. Across the whole study: Hyperthyroidism counted as stable given no ophthalmopathy within 18 months of follow-up. Overall study results and limits: With approximately 88% sensitivity and around 81% specificity, a 13-signature model separated ophthalmopathy from stable hyperthyroidism. For predicting ophthalmopathy progression, the model had almost 71% sensitivity and nearly 75% specificity.

With regard to this clonotype: Its specificity is unknown.

Clinical symptoms, serum thyroxine, TRAb, thyroid ultrasound and orbital computed tomography determined diagnosis. RNA transcripts were the source from which TCR beta CDR3 regions were amplified. First-round RT-PCR employed HTBI primers, with a second-round multiplex PCR after it. Each CDR3 protein gets one entry after TCRdb re-called the multiplex PCR reads with MiXCR. The sample includes around 1.1 million distinct CDR3 sequences, 35% to 45% of them seen just once. V lost 4 bases, J lost 0 bases, and 13 bases lay in between. CDR1 and CDR2 from the germline V gene are SGHRS and YFSETQ. The CDR3 runs to 16 residues.

The sequence derives from an adult man with Graves' hyperthyroidism. What was sequenced was peripheral blood or thyroid tissue (not recorded which). The chain carries TRBV5-1 and TRBJ2-2; D is possibly TRBD2 (6 bases). This CDR3 is CASSLGSPANTGELFF. DNA for the CDR3: TGCGCCAGCAGCCTCGGGAGCCCAGCGAACACCGGGGAGCTGTTTTTT.